The following is a TCR beta chain sequence with its context. Its antigen is as yet unknown. V shed 4 bases and J shed 1 base, with 8 bases lying between them. Germline CDR1 LNHDA, CDR2 SQIVND (reference sequence). This CDR3 is 14 amino acids long. The entry originates in a study of cytomegalovirus exposure and HLA in healthy donors. Broader study findings: Presence/absence analyses supposed approximately even sequencing depth among donors.

Vbeta (60) and Jbeta (13) primers were used in the PCR. Method: immunoSEQ multiplex PCR; TCRdb's copy keeps in-frame clones and lacks some. The data hold about 180,000 clones, with less than 90% observed a single time. The TCR originated in a man aged 25 to 40 in good health and CMV-seronegative. Sequenced sample: PBMCs. This chain joins TRBV19 and TRBJ1-3; tentatively, D is TRBD1 (5 bases). CDR3: CASSTQGSGNTIYF. Written as DNA, the CDR3 is TGTGCCAGTAGTACCCAGGGTTCTGGAAACACCATATATTTT.